The 31 T cell receptor beta chains in this list originate from one sample, sequenced in a study of HIV-infected patients and healthy controls. TCRdb reanalysed the 5' RACE reads using MiXCR and keeps one entry per CDR3 protein. Of around 62,000 distinct CDR3 sequences listed, 15% to 20% are singletons. Sequencing input: CD4+ T cells from blood. All receptors come from a human donor in good health.

The table lists this clonotype with many counts. In nucleotides, the CDR3 is TGTGCCAGCAGTATAGGATTTCAGCCCCAGCATTTT. It translates to CASSIGFQPQHF. The chain recombines TRBV6-2 or TRBV6-3 with TRBJ1-5; D is unresolved. The CDR3 is 12 residues long. Germline CDR1 is MNHEY and CDR2 is SVGEGT. Trimming removed 5 bases from V and 6 bases from J, with 8 bases in between.

The rearrangement joins TRBV7-9 to TRBJ1-1; D is possibly TRBD1 (5 bases). In germline, CDR1 is SEHNR, CDR2 FQNEAQ (reference sequence). Trimming shortened V by 8 bases and J by 0 bases, and 7 bases separated the two germline ends. This CDR3 comprises 12 residues. CDR3 sequence reads: CASGTVNTEAFF. For the CDR3, the DNA is TGTGCCAGCGGGACCGTGAACACTGAAGCTTTCTTT.

The J gene is TRBJ2-7, the V gene TRBV6-1; TRBD1 matches 9 bases. The CDR3 sequence is 14 residues long. CDR1 and CDR2 from the germline V gene are MNHNS and SASEGT. V was clipped by 8 bases and J by 4 bases; unmatched bases: 9. The CDR3 DNA follows: TGTGCCAGCTCCGACCCGGGACAGGGTTACGAGCAGTACTTC. It encodes CASSDPGQGYEQYF.

This chain uses TRBV20-1 with TRBJ2-1; 7 bases are a match to TRBD2. V shed 0 bases and J 5 bases; nucleotides not matched to a gene: 10. CDR1 and CDR2 (germline): DFQATT, SNEGSKA (reference sequence). The CDR3 sequence is 16 residues long. CDR3 nucleotide sequence: TGCAGTGCTAGAGATTCTGTGGGAGGGCCGAACAATGAGCAGTTCTTC. This translates into CSARDSVGGPNNEQFF.

The chain links TRBV11-2 to TRBJ2-3; 9 nucleotides agree with TRBD2. Germline CDR1 SGHAT, CDR2 FQNNGV. Trimming at V came to 3 bases and at J to 3 bases, leaving 7 bases not matched to a gene. This CDR3 is 16 amino acids long. CDR3: CASSFPGGRATDTQYF. For the CDR3, the DNA is TGTGCCAGCAGCTTTCCAGGCGGGAGGGCGACAGATACGCAGTATTTT. The variable domain in full, with the rest retrieved from reference TRBV11-2 and TRBJ2-3, is EAGVAQSPRYKIIEKRQSVAFWCNPISGHATLYWYQQILGQGPKLLIQFQNNGVVDDSQLPKDRFSAERLKGVDSTLKIQPAKLEDSAVYLCASSFPGGRATDTQYFGPGTRLTVL.

This clonotype was seen only a few times. This rearrangement joins TRBV7-9 to TRBJ2-7, with 8 bases matching TRBD1. Germline-derived CDR1 and CDR2 are SEHNR and FQNEAQ (reference sequence). V shed 5 bases, J shed 5 bases, and the junction held 11 bases outside the gene matches. The CDR3 runs to 15 residues. The CDR3 sequence is CASSLFRQGNNEQYF. CDR3 bases: TGTGCCAGCAGCCTATTCCGACAGGGGAACAACGAGCAGTACTTC.

This chain uses TRBV6-6 with TRBJ2-3; 13 nucleotides match TRBD2. The CDR3 length is 18 residues. V shed 2 bases and J 0 bases; nucleotides not matched to a gene: 5. CDR1 is MNHNY and CDR2 is SVGAGI in the germline V gene (reference sequence). Written as DNA, the CDR3 is TGTGCCAGCAGTTACGGACTAGCGGGGGCTGGTAGCACAGATACGCAGTATTTT. It encodes CASSYGLAGAGSTDTQYF.

This clonotype has ten or more counts. The chain couples TRBV29-1 to TRBJ2-4, with 9 bases that match TRBD2. Germline CDR1 reads SQVTM; CDR2 reads ANQGSEA. This CDR3 comprises 14 residues. J was trimmed by 7 bases and V by 7 bases; bases with no gene match: 11. In nucleotides, the CDR3 is TGCAGCGCTATCATTAGCGGGAGTTTGAACATTCAGTACTTC. This translates into CSAIISGSLNIQYF.

The chain employs TRBV20-1 and TRBJ2-7, with TRBD1 as a possible D gene (6 bases). The V end was cut by 0 bases, the J end by 3 bases, with 12 bases between. The CDR3 has 14 residues. Germline CDR1 DFQATT, CDR2 SNEGSKA (reference sequence). CDR3 nucleotides: TGCAGTGCTAGAGACTCGACAGGATACTACGAGCAGTACTTC. The encoded protein is CSARDSTGYYEQYF.

The table lists this clonotype with many counts. This chain links TRBV29-1 with TRBJ1-2; D is uncertain. The germline V gene encodes CDR1 SQVTM and CDR2 ANQGSEA. Trimming removed 4 bases at V and 0 bases at J, with 9 bases between. CDR3 length: 13 residues. CDR3 region: CSVGSNSNYGYTF. The CDR3, as DNA: TGCAGCGTTGGTAGTAACTCTAACTATGGCTACACCTTC.

This clonotype has a count of ten or more. This sequence joins TRBV7-8 and TRBJ1-3; 7 bases align to TRBD1. Germline CDR1 SGHVS, CDR2 FQNEAQ. CDR3 length: 17 amino acids. The V segment lost 0 bases and the J segment 0 bases; nucleotides outside the gene matches: 5. The CDR3 protein is CASSLAGAGGSGNTIYF. CDR3 nucleotides: TGTGCCAGCAGCTTAGCGGGGGCAGGGGGCTCTGGAAACACCATATATTTT.

V is TRBV19 and J is TRBJ1-6; D not certain. The CDR3 has 12 residues. V lost 3 bases to trimming and J lost 6 bases, with 3 bases between them. Germline CDR1 is LNHDA and CDR2 is SQIVND (reference sequence). CDR3 sequence (DNA): TGTGCCAGTAGTATGGGTAATTCACCCCTCCACTTT. This translates into CASSMGNSPLHF.

The genes are TRBV6-2 or TRBV6-3 and TRBJ2-3; 15 bases line up with TRBD2. The V gene end was trimmed by 5 bases and the J gene end by 5 bases; junction bases not matched to a gene: 8. The CDR3 runs to 17 residues. The germline V gene encodes CDR1 MNHEY and CDR2 SVGEGT. As DNA, the CDR3 is TGTGCCAGCAGTCCCGGACTAGCGGGGGGGCGAGTAGATACGCAGTATTTT. This gives the protein CASSPGLAGGRVDTQYF.

This clonotype was found many times. The CDR3 loop is CASSDPSGGSYNEQFF. CDR3 DNA sequence: TGTGCCAGCAGTGACCCTAGCGGGGGCTCCTACAATGAGCAGTTCTTC. The genes are TRBV6-6 and TRBJ2-1; TRBD2 agrees at 10 bases. Trimming removed 5 bases from V and 0 bases from J; junction bases left unmatched: 4. Germline V gene data show CDR1 as MNHNY and CDR2 as SVGAGI (reference sequence). The CDR3 spans 16 residues.

This clonotype was counted at least ten times. The gene calls are TRBV29-1 and TRBJ1-1; D is ambiguous. Looked up from germline, CDR1 is SQVTM and CDR2 is ANQGSEA. Trimming cost V 2 bases and J 0 bases, with 7 bases left between them. The CDR3 is 13 amino acids. The CDR3 reads CSVERTVNTEAFF. As DNA, the CDR3 is TGCAGCGTTGAAAGGACGGTGAACACTGAAGCTTTCTTT. Using reference TRBV29-1 and TRBJ1-1 for the parts outside the CDR3, the full variable domain is SAVISQKPSRDICQRGTSLTIQCQVDSQVTMMFWYRQQPGQSLTLIATANQGSEATYESGFVIDKFPISRPNLTFSTLTVSNMSPEDSSIYLCSVERTVNTEAFFGQGTRLTVV.

This clonotype was seen a handful of times. The chain couples TRBV7-2 to TRBJ2-1, with D unclear. Germline assignment: CDR1 SGHTA and CDR2 FQGNSA. Trimming shortened V by 3 bases and J by 4 bases, and 10 bases separated the two germline ends. The CDR3 is made up of 14 amino acids. This CDR3 is CASSLALAYNEQFF. CDR3 in DNA: TGTGCCAGCAGCTTGGCTCTTGCTTACAATGAGCAGTTCTTC.

The table lists this clonotype with many counts. In DNA form, the CDR3 reads TGTGCCAGCAGCCAAGGCGGGTACTCCTACAATGAGCAGTTCTTC. Translating it yields CASSQGGYSYNEQFF. This rearrangement joins TRBV3-1 to TRBJ2-1, with D possibly matching TRBD2 (5 bases). Germline V gives CDR1 LGHDT, CDR2 YNNKEL (reference sequence). The germline V and J ends were trimmed by 1 base and 0 bases, with 7 bases remaining between them. This CDR3 is 15 amino acids long.

This clonotype was detected ten times or more. The chain combines TRBV5-1 with TRBJ1-1, with D perhaps TRBD1 (6 bases). V lost 3 bases and J 4 bases, leaving 13 bases between the germline ends. Germline V lookup: CDR1 SGHRS, CDR2 YFSETQ. This CDR3 contains 14 residues. CDR3 residues: CASSSGDTRTEAFF. DNA of the CDR3: TGCGCCAGCAGCTCAGGGGACACCCGCACTGAAGCTTTCTTT.

A few counts support this clonotype. This chain uses TRBV6-6 with TRBJ2-3, with 13 bases matching TRBD2. V trimming: 6 bases; J trimming: 0 bases; junction bases outside the gene matches: 15. Germline CDR1 MNHNY, CDR2 SVGAGI (reference sequence). The CDR3 covers 20 residues. The CDR3 DNA follows: TGTGCCAGCAGACTTCCTCCGGGACTAGCGGGGACCACTAGCACAGATACGCAGTATTTT. It yields the protein CASRLPPGLAGTTSTDTQYF.

This clonotype was found many times. The rearrangement uses TRBV6-5 and TRBJ1-1; D perhaps matches TRBD1 (6 bases). The CDR3 loop spans 15 amino acids. The V gene lost 8 bases and the J gene lost 4 bases, with 20 bases spanning the gap. Per the germline V gene, CDR1 is MNHEY and CDR2 is SVGAGI. The CDR3 loop is CASGEQGRGGTEAFF. For the CDR3, the DNA is TGTGCCAGCGGGGAGCAGGGGCGGGGTGGCACTGAAGCTTTCTTT.

This clonotype was seen a handful of times. This chain joins TRBV29-1 and TRBJ1-1, with 7 nucleotides matching TRBD1. The germline gives CDR1 SQVTM, CDR2 ANQGSEA. This CDR3 is 14 amino acids long. The ends lost 6 bases at V and 0 bases at J; junction bases unmatched: 7. This CDR3 reads CSVIRDRMNTEAFF. The CDR3 DNA is TGCAGCGTAATTAGGGACAGAATGAACACTGAAGCTTTCTTT.

This clonotype was detected many times. This chain links TRBV7-9 with TRBJ2-7; TRBD1 agrees at 11 bases. The CDR3 runs 13 residues. The V gene's germline CDR1 is SEHNR and CDR2 FQNEAQ (reference sequence). J was trimmed by 7 bases and V by 5 bases; bases with no gene match: 4. The CDR3 region has the DNA TGTGCCAGCAGCGGACAGGGGGCTGGGGAGCAGTACTTC. This gives the protein CASSGQGAGEQYF.

This clonotype was found many times. The chain uses TRBV11-2 and TRBJ2-4; 8 positions match TRBD1. V shed 5 bases, J shed 0 bases, and the junction held 6 bases outside the gene matches. In germline, CDR1 is SGHAT, CDR2 FQNNGV. CDR3 size: 16 residues. CDR3 DNA: TGTGCCAGCAGCCCAGGGGGCGGGTTAGCCAAAAACATTCAGTACTTC. Encoded protein: CASSPGGGLAKNIQYF.

This clonotype was seen repeatedly, ten times or more. V and J are TRBV3-1 and TRBJ1-1; the match to TRBD1 covers 12 bases. CDR1 LGHDT and CDR2 YNNKEL come from the germline V gene (reference sequence). The CDR3 has 16 residues. V was pared by 7 bases and J by 4 bases, with 10 bases of the junction left unmatched. The CDR3 is CASTLKGQGAGTEAFF. CDR3 DNA: TGTGCCAGCACTCTGAAGGGACAGGGGGCTGGCACTGAAGCTTTCTTT. Combining the CDR3 with reference TRBV3-1 and TRBJ1-1 gives the whole variable domain DTAVSQTPKYLVTQMGNDKSIKCEQNLGHDTMYWYKQDSKKFLKIMFSYNNKELIINETVPNRFSPKSPDKAHLNLHINSLELGDSAVYFCASTLKGQGAGTEAFFGQGTRLTVV.

This clonotype has a count of ten or more. The rearrangement uses TRBV5-1 and TRBJ1-1; tentative D call: TRBD1 (5 bases). The germline V and J ends were trimmed by 5 bases and 1 base, with 12 bases remaining between them. The germline gives CDR1 SGHRS, CDR2 YFSETQ. The CDR3 contains 14 residues. The CDR3 protein is CASRAGRGNTEAFF. In DNA form, the CDR3 reads TGCGCCAGCAGGGCAGGGCGGGGGAACACTGAAGCTTTCTTT. The variable domain in full, completed from reference TRBV5-1 and TRBJ1-1, reads KAGVTQTPRYLIKTRGQQVTLSCSPISGHRSVSWYQQTPGQGLQFLFEYFSETQRNKGNFPGRFSGRQFSNSRSEMNVSTLELGDSALYLCASRAGRGNTEAFFGQGTRLTVV.

The sample holds many counts of this clonotype. The J gene is TRBJ2-1, the V gene TRBV29-1, with 13 bases identical to TRBD2. The V and J ends lost 3 bases and 5 bases, in that order; junction bases with no gene match: 1. CDR1 is SQVTM, CDR2 ANQGSEA, per germline. This CDR3 is 14 amino acids long. The CDR3: CSVEGLAGNNEQFF. CDR3 in DNA: TGCAGCGTTGAGGGACTAGCGGGAAACAATGAGCAGTTCTTC.

This chain links TRBV7-3 with TRBJ1-1; the D gene is possibly TRBD1 (6 bases). With 5 bases removed from V and 1 base from J, the gap between germline ends came to 11 bases. The CDR3 is made up of 14 amino acids. Per the germline V gene, CDR1 is SGHTA and CDR2 is FQGTGA. CDR3 protein: CASSRGGQNTEAFF. CDR3 sequence (DNA): TGTGCCAGCAGCCGGGGGGGACAGAACACTGAAGCTTTCTTT.

This clonotype was counted at least ten times. This sequence joins TRBV7-2 and TRBJ2-1; a possible D gene is TRBD1 (5 bases). CDR1 is SGHTA, CDR2 FQGNSA, per germline. The CDR3 is 13 amino acids. Trimming pared 1 base from V and 5 bases from J, leaving 6 bases between. The CDR3 coding sequence is TGTGCCAGCAGCTTAGGACAGAACAATGAGCAGTTCTTC. Its protein product is CASSLGQNNEQFF.

In its sample, this clonotype was seen many times. The chain links TRBV11-2 to TRBJ1-2, with a tentative D call TRBD1 (6 bases). In germline, CDR1 is SGHAT, CDR2 FQNNGV. V was cut by 8 bases and J by 4 bases, with 14 bases left in between. The CDR3 extends over 13 amino acids. Here the CDR3 reads CASGRGWFYGYTF. The CDR3 region has the DNA TGTGCCAGCGGTAGGGGGTGGTTCTATGGCTACACCTTC.

The rearrangement joins TRBV10-3 to TRBJ2-5; possible D gene TRBD2, 7 bases. Germline values: CDR1 ENHRY, CDR2 SYGVKD. The germline V and J ends were trimmed by 6 bases and 1 base, with 15 bases remaining between them. This CDR3 is 15 amino acids long. CDR3 DNA: TGTGCCATCAGCGGGGGGCAGAGCTTCCAAGAGACCCAGTACTTC. Translated, it gives CAISGGQSFQETQYF.

The chain employs TRBV3-1 and TRBJ1-2; no firm D call. With 3 bases removed from V and 0 bases from J, the gap between germline ends came to 2 bases. Per germline, CDR1 LGHDT and CDR2 YNNKEL (reference sequence). The length of the CDR3 is 12 residues. The DNA for the CDR3 is TGTGCCAGCAGCCATGCTAACTATGGCTACACCTTC. Amino acid sequence: CASSHANYGYTF.